The text below deals with one TCR beta chain. The data were taken from a study of blood T cell repertoires in COVID-19. In the study overall: The United States, Italy and Spain supplied acute and convalescent COVID-19 samples. Sources were T cells, B-cell-depleted T cells, or PBMCs; the material itself was cDNA or gDNA.

TCRdb's copy holds only in-frame clones and misses some; the assay was immunoSEQ multiplex PCR. The data contain approximately 100,000 clones, around 83% of them singletons. The TCR was taken from a man aged 60-69 years with acute or convalescent COVID-19. The sample taken for sequencing was peripheral blood.

For the CDR3, the DNA is TGTGCCATCACCGGGGACAGGGGGACTGAAGCTTTCTTT. Residues: CAITGDRGTEAFF. This chain uses TRBV10-3 with TRBJ1-1, with 11 bases aligning to TRBD1. With 7 bases clipped from V and 5 bases from J, the junction kept 3 bases outside the gene matches. CDR3 length: 13 amino acids. Germline V gene sequence: CDR1 ENHRY, CDR2 SYGVKD.